This TCR beta chain was captured by sequencing in a study of blood T cell repertoires in COVID-19. Study overall: The origin of the acute and convalescent COVID-19 samples was the United States, Italy and Spain. PBMCs, B-cell-depleted T cells, or T cells provided the cDNA or gDNA that made up the material.

One Seattle source followed patients from active infection through their disease course. Source study methods: How many nucleated cells were present was estimated from reference gene primer amplification. Clones were sequenced by immunoSEQ multiplex PCR, and TCRdb holds only the in-frame ones, with some missing. The V and J calls and clone size come from that table; D and trimming were worked out from the DNA. Of approximately 150,000 clones listed, roughly 84% are singletons. The clonotype was recovered from a man aged 25 to 40 with COVID-19, enrolled during active disease. Sequencing was performed on peripheral blood.

The chain's CDR3 is CASSAARRDISYEQYF. CDR3 coding DNA: TGTGCCAGCAGCGCCGCAAGACGTGACATCTCCTACGAGCAGTACTTC. V usage is TRBV27 and J usage is TRBJ2-7; the D is unclear. CDR1 is MNHEY, CDR2 SMNVEV, per germline (reference sequence). This CDR3 is built from 16 residues. V dropped 6 bases and J dropped 0 bases, with 18 bases sitting between them.